The next 9 T cell receptor beta chains were all read from a single sample in a study of cytomegalovirus exposure and HLA in healthy donors. Researchers ran the PCR with 60 Vbeta and 13 Jbeta primers. The method was immunoSEQ multiplex PCR; TCRdb's version includes in-frame clones alone and lacks a portion of them. The sample shows some 130,000 clones, approximately 75% of them seen only once. The specimen was PBMCs. These receptors were taken from a woman aged 40 to 50 in good health and CMV-seropositive.

This clone was picked up one time. This chain joins TRBV28 and TRBJ2-7, with D hard to call. The CDR3 sequence is 15 residues long. CDR1 and CDR2 from the germline V gene are MDHEN and SYDVKM. V was clipped by 10 bases and J by 4 bases, with 23 bases between them. In DNA form, the CDR3 reads TGTGCCATCCCGGTCTACTCCGCCGTTATTTACGAGCAGTACTTC. As protein: CAIPVYSAVIYEQYF.

This sequence joins TRBV28 and TRBJ2-4; no firm D call. V lost 6 bases and J lost 4, with 10 bases in between. The CDR3 contains 13 residues. Germline CDR1 and CDR2: MDHEN and SYDVKM. The CDR3, as DNA: TGTGCCAGCAGGCAGACCGGGAAAAACATTCAGTACTTC. Translating gives CASRQTGKNIQYF.

The chain carries TRBV29-1 and TRBJ2-1; D is possibly TRBD1 (6 bases). V was pared by 3 bases and J by 0 bases, with 9 bases between. This CDR3 contains 14 residues. The germline CDR1 and CDR2 sequences are SQVTM and ANQGSEA. The CDR3 region is CSVEGADSYNEQFF. DNA of the CDR3: TGCAGCGTTGAGGGGGCTGACTCCTACAATGAGCAGTTCTTC.

In this sample, this clone turned up once. The rearrangement joins TRBV28 to TRBJ1-3; a weak D match, TRBD1 (5 bases). The germline V gene has CDR1 MDHEN and CDR2 SYDVKM. This CDR3 is built from 14 residues. The germline V and J ends were trimmed by 7 bases and 4 bases, with 14 bases remaining between them. The CDR3 DNA reads TGTGCCAGCACCCGGTCGGGGGACGGAAACACCATATATTTT. Encoded protein: CASTRSGDGNTIYF.

The J gene is TRBJ2-1, the V gene TRBV27; 10 positions match TRBD2. Trimming took 0 bases from V and 6 from J; bases not matched to a gene: 5. This CDR3 contains 16 residues. Germline values: CDR1 MNHEY, CDR2 SMNVEV (reference sequence). CDR3 in amino acids: CASSLSTSGAGNEQFF. The DNA of the CDR3 is TGTGCCAGCAGTTTATCTACTAGCGGGGCGGGCAATGAGCAGTTCTTC.

The rearrangement uses TRBV11-2 and TRBJ2-7, with TRBD1 as a possible D gene (5 bases). The CDR3 sequence is 14 residues long. Trimming shortened V by 5 bases and J by 2 bases, and 13 bases separated the two germline ends. Germline V gene sequence: CDR1 SGHAT, CDR2 FQNNGV. DNA of the CDR3: TGTGCCAGCAGCCCCACGCAGGGCCCCTACGAGCAGTACTTC. Translation: CASSPTQGPYEQYF.

This rearrangement joins TRBV6-6 to TRBJ2-7, with D tentatively TRBD1 (6 bases). V was shortened by 2 bases and J by 3 bases, with 8 bases between the two germline ends. Per germline, CDR1 MNHNY and CDR2 SVGAGI (reference sequence). The CDR3 totals 13 residues. The CDR3 sequence: CASSYGQRYEQYF. The CDR3 DNA reads TGTGCCAGCAGTTACGGACAGCGCTACGAGCAGTACTTC.

The V call is TRBV27, the J call TRBJ2-1; 7 nucleotides agree with TRBD2. Germline assignment: CDR1 MNHEY and CDR2 SMNVEV (reference sequence). The CDR3 has 16 residues. With V trimmed by 2 bases and J by 0 bases, 4 bases remained unmatched. CDR3 DNA: TGTGCCAGCAGTTTAGAAAGACTAGCCTCCTACAATGAGCAGTTCTTC. Amino acids: CASSLERLASYNEQFF.

The chain links TRBV7-3 to TRBJ2-1; 7 nucleotides match TRBD2. V shed 5 bases and J 6 bases; nucleotides not matched to a gene: 7. The germline V gene has CDR1 SGHTA and CDR2 FQGTGA. The CDR3 contains 14 residues. CDR3 protein: CASSTASGPNEQFF. The CDR3 DNA follows: TGTGCCAGCAGCACTGCTAGCGGCCCCAATGAGCAGTTCTTC.